The clone carrying this T cell receptor beta chain has only a few counts. The PCR employed 60 Vbeta primers together with 13 Jbeta primers. Profiling relied on immunoSEQ multiplex PCR, and the TCRdb table lists in-frame clones only, not all of them. The repertoire includes some 120,000 clones, about 8% of them detected once, and 5% to 6.5% sits in the top ten. The sample is drawn from a study of cytomegalovirus exposure and HLA in healthy donors. Study-level background: Just over 80% of roughly 400 genotyped donors fell in the Caucasian-associated ancestry cluster.

Sequenced material: PBMCs. The clonotype originates from a woman aged 40 to 55 in good health and CMV-seropositive.

The CDR3 DNA reads as TGTGCCAGCAGTTACCCCGGACAGGTTGAAGCTTTCTTT. Its protein product is CASSYPGQVEAFF. The chain carries TRBV6-6 and TRBJ1-1, with 7 bases identical to TRBD1. J was trimmed by 7 bases and V by 2 bases; bases with no gene match: 4. CDR3 length: 13 amino acids. Germline CDR1 reads MNHNY; CDR2 reads SVGAGI (reference sequence).